This T cell receptor beta chain was captured in a study of CD8+ T cells in alopecia areata. The germline CDR1 and CDR2 sequences are ENHRY and SYGVKD. The CDR3 is 14 residues long. The V and J ends lost 10 bases and 5 bases respectively, with 19 bases between them. Reverse transcribed after extraction, RNA yielded cDNA as the sequencing template. Here immunoSEQ multiplex PCR was the method, and the copy in TCRdb shows in-frame clones only, minus some. In the table there are several thousand clones, around 68% of which are singletons. Sample treatment: oral pan-JAK inhibitor, 5-10 mg twice daily. The investigators collected lesional scalp punch biopsies and peripheral blood from alopecia areata patients.

The clonotype comes from a human donor with alopecia areata. The rearrangement joins TRBV10-3 to TRBJ2-3; possible D gene TRBD2, 6 bases. The sample was skin, taken at week 4, from a patient treated with tofacitinib. The CDR3 DNA reads as TGTGCCACCCGGGAGTCGGGAGTTGTAGATACGCAGTATTTT. The encoded protein is CATRESGVVDTQYF.